This T cell receptor beta chain was observed in a study of cytomegalovirus exposure and HLA in healthy donors. Use of 60 Vbeta and 13 Jbeta primers characterized the PCR. The repertoire was sequenced with immunoSEQ multiplex PCR; TCRdb's copy has only in-frame clones and lacks some. The sample includes roughly 170,000 clones, roughly 79% of them seen just once. Deletions cut 2 bases from V and 1 base from J, with 8 bases between. Germline CDR1 and CDR2: SGHTA and FQGNSA. This CDR3 is built from 14 residues. The source material was PBMCs. The rearrangement joins TRBV7-2 to TRBJ1-1, with D tentatively TRBD1 (5 bases). The receptor was isolated from a young man in good health and CMV-seronegative. The CDR3 nucleotides read TGTGCCAGCAGCTTAAACCAGGGGAACACTGAAGCTTTCTTT. This translates into CASSLNQGNTEAFF.